This TCR beta chain was identified in a study of T cells after yellow fever vaccination. TCRdb itself ran the 5' RACE reads through MiXCR, one entry per CDR3 protein. The data hold 100,000 or so distinct CDR3 sequences, with more than 7.5% observed a single time. The CDR3 is 14 residues long. CDR1 and CDR2 (germline): MNHEY, SVGAGI. Trimming shortened V by 6 bases and J by 0 bases, and 11 bases separated the two germline ends. The TCR comes from a man between 18 and 29 years old who received the YFV17D yellow fever vaccine. V is TRBV6-5 and J is TRBJ2-5, with D possibly matching TRBD1 (6 bases). The sequences come from CD8+ T cells not binding an NS4B(214-222) dextramer, sorted from PBMCs, collected about 2 weeks after the first yellow fever vaccination. The CDR3 spells CASRLGTNQETQYF. The CDR3 DNA is TGTGCCAGCAGACTCGGGACAAACCAAGAGACCCAGTACTTC.